The 18 T cell receptor beta chains presented below share a single source sample, sequenced in a study of blood T cell repertoires in COVID-19. Assay used: immunoSEQ multiplex PCR; TCRdb lists only in-frame clones, some missing. The data contain 200,000 to 250,000 clones, 81% of them singletons. Specimen: PBMCs or T cells enriched from blood (not recorded which). The receptors were gathered from a woman between 45 and 60 years old with acute COVID-19.

This chain connects TRBV28 to TRBJ1-5; TRBD1 aligns across 9 bases. V lost 6 bases and J lost 5; bases outside the gene matches: 20. From germline, CDR1 is MDHEN and CDR2 SYDVKM. The CDR3 has 19 residues. The CDR3 sequence: CASSPGQGKLGRRDQPQHF. Here the CDR3 DNA reads TGTGCCAGCAGCCCGGGACAGGGTAAACTGGGGCGAAGAGATCAGCCCCAGCATTTT.

This sequence joins TRBV7-6 and TRBJ2-5; 13 bases align to TRBD2. The CDR3 totals 18 residues. Germline CDR1 is SGHVS and CDR2 is FNYEAQ. After removal of 5 bases from V and 4 bases from J, the junction contained 13 bases not matched to a gene. The CDR3 sequence is CASSGWTSGGRRGETQYF. The CDR3 DNA reads as TGTGCCAGCAGCGGATGGACTAGCGGGGGCCGACGGGGAGAGACCCAGTACTTC. Full variable domain (rest looked up from reference TRBV7-6 and TRBJ2-5): GAGVSQSPRYKVTKRGQDVALRCDPISGHVSLYWYRQALGQGPEFLTYFNYEAQQDKSGLPNDRFSAERPEGSISTLTIQRTEQRDSAMYRCASSGWTSGGRRGETQYFGPGTRLLVL.

The count of this clone is one. This sequence joins TRBV6-2 or TRBV6-3 and TRBJ2-5; tentatively, D is TRBD2 (5 bases). Trimming left V 6 bases short and J 0 bases short, with 11 bases between. Germline V lookup: CDR1 MNHEY, CDR2 SVGEGT. There are 14 residues in the CDR3. DNA for the CDR3: TGTGCCAGCAGCACTAGTAGACACCAAGAGACCCAGTACTTC. This codes for CASSTSRHQETQYF.

V usage is TRBV19 and J usage is TRBJ1-2, with a tentative D call TRBD1 (6 bases). The CDR3 consists of 14 residues. Germline lookup yields CDR1 LNHDA and CDR2 SQIVND (reference sequence). The V gene lost 0 bases and the J gene lost 5 bases, with 10 bases spanning the gap. As DNA, the CDR3 is TGTGCCAGTAGTATAGATCCCACAGGGTATGGCTACACCTTC. Protein: CASSIDPTGYGYTF.

V and J are TRBV28 and TRBJ2-1; 15 bases fit TRBD2. This CDR3 has 16 amino acids. The ends lost 6 bases at V and 5 bases at J; junction bases unmatched: 5. Germline V gives CDR1 MDHEN, CDR2 SYDVKM. The CDR3: CASRKGLAGGDNEQFF. Written as DNA, the CDR3 is TGTGCCAGCAGAAAGGGACTAGCGGGGGGAGACAATGAGCAGTTCTTC.

The chain has TRBV18 and TRBJ1-3; D is uncertain. V lost 1 base and J 2 bases, leaving 15 bases between the germline ends. CDR1 is KGHSH and CDR2 is LQKENI in the germline V gene. The CDR3 has 17 residues. This CDR3 reads CASSPRGGHPTGNTIYF. In DNA form, the CDR3 reads TGTGCCAGCTCACCACGGGGAGGGCATCCTACTGGAAACACCATATATTTT.

The chain has TRBV2 and TRBJ1-3, with D perhaps matching TRBD1 (6 bases). Germline-derived CDR1 and CDR2 are SNHLY and FYNNEI. CDR3 size: 14 residues. Trimming took off 5 bases at V and 2 bases at J, with 10 bases between the two ends. The CDR3 DNA sequence: TGTGCCAGCAGTCTACAGGGAACTGGAAACACCATATATTTT. Translated: CASSLQGTGNTIYF. Based on the CDR3 plus reference TRBV2 and TRBJ1-3, the full variable domain is EPEVTQTPSHQVTQMGQEVILRCVPISNHLYFYWYRQILGQKVEFLVSFYNNEISEKSEIFDDQFSVERPDGSNFTLKIRSTKLEDSAMYFCASSLQGTGNTIYFGEGSWLTVV.

V is TRBV4-1 and J is TRBJ2-1; TRBD2 aligns across 15 bases. V trimming: 2 bases; J trimming: 0 bases; junction bases outside the gene matches: 8. CDR1 is MGHRA, CDR2 YSYEKL, per germline. This CDR3 region has 20 residues. The CDR3 sequence: CASSQPPGTSGGSSYNEQFF. The CDR3 DNA sequence: TGCGCCAGCAGCCAACCTCCAGGGACTAGCGGGGGGAGCTCCTACAATGAGCAGTTCTTC.

The chain is built from TRBV6-5 and TRBJ1-3, with 8 positions matching TRBD1. V was clipped by 6 bases and J by 4 bases; unmatched bases: 5. From germline, CDR1 is MNHEY and CDR2 SVGAGI. The CDR3 sequence is 14 residues long. CDR3 in DNA: TGTGCCAGCAGCCTTGGACAGGGAGGAAACACCATATATTTT. Amino acids: CASSLGQGGNTIYF.

The chain is built from TRBV11-2 and TRBJ2-5, with 7 bases identical to TRBD2. The CDR3 is 14 residues long. The ends lost 5 bases at V and 1 base at J; junction bases unmatched: 4. CDR1 is SGHAT, CDR2 FQNNGV, per germline. DNA for the CDR3: TGTGCCAGCAGCCCCCAGCGGGGCCAAGAGACCCAGTACTTC. Its translation: CASSPQRGQETQYF.

The chain combines TRBV12-3 or TRBV12-4 with TRBJ2-2; the D is unclear. V was pared by 7 bases and J by 5 bases, with 5 bases between. The CDR3 covers 11 residues. The CDR3, as DNA: TGTGCCAGCACCCTGACCGGGGAGCTGTTTTTT. Its protein is CASTLTGELFF.

This chain connects TRBV18 to TRBJ1-1, with D hard to call. The V gene's germline CDR1 is KGHSH and CDR2 LQKENI. Trimming stripped 2 bases from V and 1 base from J, with 8 bases between. CDR3 length: 14 residues. This CDR3 reads CASSPGSGNTEAFF. CDR3 bases: TGTGCCAGCTCACCAGGATCAGGGAACACTGAAGCTTTCTTT.

DNA of the CDR3: TGTGCCAGCAGCTTAGCAGGGGCGTTAGATACGCAGTATTTT. The encoded protein is CASSLAGALDTQYF. This chain links TRBV7-3 with TRBJ2-3, with D maybe TRBD1 (6 bases). Trimming shortened V by 2 bases and J by 5 bases, and 11 bases separated the two germline ends. The germline gives CDR1 SGHTA, CDR2 FQGTGA. CDR3 size: 14 residues.

This rearrangement joins TRBV5-6 to TRBJ1-2; possible D gene TRBD1, 5 bases. The ends were cut back, 1 base at V and 8 bases at J, with 15 bases in the middle. CDR1 is SGHDT, CDR2 YYEEEE, per germline. This CDR3 contains 14 residues. The DNA for the CDR3 is TGTGCCAGCAGCTTGTTCCCAGGGCTAGGCGGCTACACCTTC. Its translation is CASSLFPGLGGYTF.

The chain joins TRBV7-8 to TRBJ2-7; D is possibly TRBD2 (6 bases). This CDR3 spans 14 amino acids. The germline V gene has CDR1 SGHVS and CDR2 FQNEAQ. The germline V and J ends were trimmed by 2 bases and 3 bases, with 11 bases remaining between them. The CDR3: CASSLTGVVYEQYF. CDR3 nucleotide sequence: TGTGCCAGCAGCTTAACGGGAGTAGTCTACGAGCAGTACTTC.

This clone was seen ten or more times. The V and J genes are TRBV2 and TRBJ1-2; maybe TRBD1 (6 bases). The V end was cut by 8 bases, the J end by 4 bases, with 14 bases between. CDR3 length: 13 residues. Germline lookup yields CDR1 SNHLY and CDR2 FYNNEI. The CDR3 DNA is TGTGCCAGCGCAGACGGGACATTCTATGGCTACACCTTC. It specifies CASADGTFYGYTF.

The rearrangement links TRBV4-1 to TRBJ2-3, with D possibly TRBD1 on 6 matching bases. Looked up from germline, CDR1 is MGHRA and CDR2 is YSYEKL. This CDR3 has 16 amino acids. V dropped 0 bases and J dropped 4 bases, with 14 bases sitting between them. Written as DNA, the CDR3 is TGCGCCAGCAGCCAAGATCCCCAGGGGTATCCAGATACGCAGTATTTT. Residues: CASSQDPQGYPDTQYF.

V is TRBV27 and J is TRBJ1-3; TRBD1 is a possible D gene (5 bases). The CDR3 extends over 15 amino acids. Germline V gene data show CDR1 as MNHEY and CDR2 as SMNVEV (reference sequence). V lost 1 base and J lost 4, with 11 bases in between. CDR3 sequence reads: CASSLFSGLGNTIYF. The CDR3 DNA is TGTGCCAGCAGTTTATTTTCAGGGTTGGGAAACACCATATATTTT.